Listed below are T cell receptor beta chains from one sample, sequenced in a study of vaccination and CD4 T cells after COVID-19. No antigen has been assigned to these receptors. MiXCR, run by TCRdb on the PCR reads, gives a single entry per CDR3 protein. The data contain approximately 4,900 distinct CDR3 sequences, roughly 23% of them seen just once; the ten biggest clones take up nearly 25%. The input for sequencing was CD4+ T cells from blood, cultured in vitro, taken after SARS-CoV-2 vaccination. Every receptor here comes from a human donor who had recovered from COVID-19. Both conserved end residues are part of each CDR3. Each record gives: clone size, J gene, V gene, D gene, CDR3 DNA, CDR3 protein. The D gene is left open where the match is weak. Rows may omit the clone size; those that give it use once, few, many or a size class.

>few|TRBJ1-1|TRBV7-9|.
TGTGCCAGCAGCTTAGAACAGGGCACTGAAGCTTTCTTT
CASSLEQGTEAFF
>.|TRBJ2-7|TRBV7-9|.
TGTGCCAGCAGCTTGGGCGGGGATCAGCAGTACTTC
CASSLGGDQQYF
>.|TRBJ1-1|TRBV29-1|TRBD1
TGCAGCGTTGAAGATCGAGGGACAGACGCTTTCTTT
CSVEDRGTDAFF
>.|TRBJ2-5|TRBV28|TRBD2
TGTGCCAGCAGTTTTGCTCCAGGGGTGTCACCGGGACTAGCGGGAGGGATAGAGACCCAGTACTTC
CASSFAPGVSPGLAGGIETQYF
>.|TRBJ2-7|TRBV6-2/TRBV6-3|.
TGTGCCAGCAGTTACGGGGGCGAGCAGTACTTC
CASSYGGEQYF
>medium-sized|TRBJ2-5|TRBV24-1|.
TGTGCCACCAGTACGGCAGCGACGGAGACCCAGTACTTC
CATSTAATETQYF
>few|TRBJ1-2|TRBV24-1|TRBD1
TGTGCCACCAGTGATCAGGGGGCCTATGGCTACACCTTC
CATSDQGAYGYTF
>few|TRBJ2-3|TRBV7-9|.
TGTGCCAGCAGCGACGGTGGGGCAGATACGCAGTATTTT
CASSDGGADTQYF
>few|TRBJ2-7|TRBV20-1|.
TGCAGTGCTCTAGGCTTCGGGAGGACAGTCAAAGGGAACTACGAGCAGTACTTC
CSALGFGRTVKGNYEQYF
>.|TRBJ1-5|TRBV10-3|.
TGTGCCATCAGTGACAGCAATCAGCCCCAGCATTTT
CAISDSNQPQHF
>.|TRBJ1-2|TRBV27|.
TGTGCCAGCAGTTTAAACAGAGATGTCTATGGCTACACCTTC
CASSLNRDVYGYTF
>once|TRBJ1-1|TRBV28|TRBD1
TGTGCCAGCTGTGGACAGGGGGCTTGGAGCACTGAAGCTTTCTTT
CASCGQGAWSTEAFF
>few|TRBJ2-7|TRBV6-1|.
TGTGCCAGCAAGGACAGTTACTCCTACGAGCAGTACTTC
CASKDSYSYEQYF
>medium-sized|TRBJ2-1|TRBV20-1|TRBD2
TGCAGTGCTAGAGGATCTAGCGGGATATGGCAGTTCTTC
CSARGSSGIWQFF
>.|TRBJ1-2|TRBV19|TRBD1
TGTGCCAGTAGCTCCGGGACAGTGCTGGGCTACACCTTC
CASSSGTVLGYTF
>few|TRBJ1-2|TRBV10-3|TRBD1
TGTGCCATCAGTGAACAACAGGGGGCACGAGGCTACACCTTC
CAISEQQGARGYTF
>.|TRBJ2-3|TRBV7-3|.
TGTGCCAGCAGCTTAGGAAGATCAGATACGCAGTATTTT
CASSLGRSDTQYF
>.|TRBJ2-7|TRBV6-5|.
TGTGCCAGCAGTTCCACGCCGCAGGGTGCCGAGCAGTACTTC
CASSSTPQGAEQYF
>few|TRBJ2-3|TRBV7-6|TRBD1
TGTGCCAGCAGCTTAGTTTCGACGGGACAGGGGATCGTTGCAGATACGCAGTATTTT
CASSLVSTGQGIVADTQYF
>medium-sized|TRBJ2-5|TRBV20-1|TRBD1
TGCAGTGCACAACAGGGGGCAGGGGCCCAGTACTTC
CSAQQGAGAQYF
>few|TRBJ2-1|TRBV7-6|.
TGTGCCAGCAGCCTCCGGGACTTCTCCTACAATGAGCAGTTCTTC
CASSLRDFSYNEQFF
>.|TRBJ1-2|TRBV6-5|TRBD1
TGTGCCAGCAGTTACTTTTCCGGGACAGCAAGCTATGGCTACACCTTC
CASSYFSGTASYGYTF
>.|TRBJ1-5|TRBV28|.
TGTGCCAGCAGTTTAGCAACAGGGCTTGGCAATCAGCCCCAGCATTTT
CASSLATGLGNQPQHF
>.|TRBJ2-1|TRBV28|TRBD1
TGTGCCAGCAGTTTTCGGGACAGGGACTACAATGAGCAGTTCTTC
CASSFRDRDYNEQFF
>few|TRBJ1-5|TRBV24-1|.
TGTGCCACCAGTGACGGCAGGGTAGCAGATCAGCCCCAGCATTTT
CATSDGRVADQPQHF
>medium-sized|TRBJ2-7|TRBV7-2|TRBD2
TGTGCCAGCAGCGCACAGGGACTAGCGGGCCAAGTTGGGTACTTC
CASSAQGLAGQVGYF
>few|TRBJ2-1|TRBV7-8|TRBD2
TGTGCCAGCAGCTCCGGGACTAGCGGATGGTACAATGAGCAGTTCTTC
CASSSGTSGWYNEQFF
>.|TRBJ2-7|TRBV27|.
TGTGCCAGCAGGACCTCGGGGGAGCAGTACTTC
CASRTSGEQYF
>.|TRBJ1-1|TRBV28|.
TGTGCCAGCAGTCCCGCCCTGTGGAACACTGAAGCTTTCTTT
CASSPALWNTEAFF
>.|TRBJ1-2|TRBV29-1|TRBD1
TGCAGCGGTGGACAGGGTGACTATGGCTACACCTTC
CSGGQGDYGYTF
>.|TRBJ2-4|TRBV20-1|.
TGCAGTGCTCCCGAGGTGGTCAGAGCCAAAAACATTCAGTACTTC
CSAPEVVRAKNIQYF
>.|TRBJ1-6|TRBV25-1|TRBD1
TGTGCCAGCAGTGCGGGACAGGGTTTCAATTCACCCCTCCACTTT
CASSAGQGFNSPLHF
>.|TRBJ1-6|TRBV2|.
TGTGCCAGTGCGCCGACGCCGAATTCACCCCTCCACTTT
CASAPTPNSPLHF
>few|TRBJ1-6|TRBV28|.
TGTGCCAGCAGTTTGCGACCGAACAGGGCGTTAGGGTCACCCCTCCACTTT
CASSLRPNRALGSPLHF
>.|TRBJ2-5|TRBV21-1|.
TGTGCCAGCAGCAAAGGAGGGACTAGCGGGGACCAAGAGACCCAGTACTTC
CASSKGGTSGDQETQYF
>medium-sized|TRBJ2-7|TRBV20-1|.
TGCAGTGGGAATCGAGACGGTTACGAGCAGTACTTC
CSGNRDGYEQYF
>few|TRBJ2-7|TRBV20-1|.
TGCAGTGCTAGAGGCCGAACAGGCCTTGACCCCTACGAGCAGTACTTC
CSARGRTGLDPYEQYF
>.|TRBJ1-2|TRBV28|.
TGTGCCACCAGTCGGACAGACTATGGCTACACCTTC
CATSRTDYGYTF
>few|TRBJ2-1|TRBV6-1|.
TGTGCCAGCAGTGGCAGTCTCGGCCTCTACAATGAGCAGTTCTTC
CASSGSLGLYNEQFF
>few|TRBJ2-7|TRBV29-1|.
TGCAGCGCTGGGAGTGGGCCTAGCTCCTACGAGCAGTACTTC
CSAGSGPSSYEQYF
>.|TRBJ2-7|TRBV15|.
TGTGCCACCAGCAGAGATCGGGTATCCTACGAGCAGTACTTC
CATSRDRVSYEQYF